The sequence of this T cell receptor beta chain was determined in a study of T cell responses to AZD1222 COVID-19 vaccine (dated by TCRdb to the early 2020s). General notes on the study: A total of 233 trial participants underwent TCR sequencing, of whom 207 had received two doses of AZD1222 and approximately 26 had received two doses of the MenACWY control vaccine. Trial participants were enrolled by age into subgroups of 18-55, 56-69 and 70-plus years, and roughly 160, 29 and 62 TCR-sequenced participants, respectively, were included in these subgroups.

The CDR3 regions of human TCRbeta chains were analyzed by immunosequencing. Per the authors' processing: TCRs in the repertoires were compared against a reference library of SARS-CoV-2-specific TCRs that had been generated with the MIRA antigen-specificity platform. Breadth was defined as the fraction of unique TCRs that were SARS-CoV-2-associated, and depth was defined as the fraction of total T cells that were SARS-CoV-2-associated. Using the MIRA data, each spike-specific TCR was assigned both to the spike region to which the TCR was reactive and to a CD4 or CD8 class. Log10-transformed breadth and depth values were compared by one-way ANOVA with Sidak's multiple comparisons tests. TCRdb carries this immuneACCESS record with in-frame sequences only. Its versions omit some clonotypes, under half of them owing to an unresolved V gene in the studies checked, with the rest unexplained. From that table come the V and J calls and clone size; the DNA was used to work out D and trimming. This sample has about 83,000 clones in its table, and 90% to 95% of those were observed once. The ten largest clones add up to roughly 4.8% of the sample.

Per the publication, the time point label means: baseline before first vaccination. The treatment or condition label, as the study defines it: meningococcal conjugate vaccine given as trial control. Samples from vaccinated people were obtained from the UK trials COV001 and COV002, which included a single-blind randomized controlled phase 2/3 trial of AZD1222 (ChAdOx1 nCoV-19) in healthy adults. Trial participant PBMC samples were collected at day 0 and day 28 after the second dose for TCRbeta chain sequencing. Per the germline V gene, MNHEY is the CDR1 and SVGEGT is the CDR2. From its cysteine to its phenylalanine, the CDR3 spans 13 amino acids. Only the CDR3 portion is preserved as DNA: 39 bases, with reading frame beginning at the first base. The germline ends are 10 bases apart after V is trimmed by 4 bases and J by 5 bases. In its sample, this clone was seen once. Its specific antigen is unknown. No base qualities exist here, and no much larger clone lies one base off it.

Summary of the overall study and its limitations: Reportedly, close to half of the unique spike-specific TCRs recognized epitopes lying outside the regions that are mutated in the B.1.351 and B.1.1.7 variants. In the small 56-69-year group, the increase in depth fell short of significance, most likely because of low power. Only five to seven AZD1222 recipients were SARS-CoV-2 seropositive at baseline, limiting conclusions about previously exposed vaccinees. Most participants were white British and females outnumbered males, and the authors suggested that clonal diversity may have been underestimated. Because no samples from the day 14 peak response were available, repertoires could be characterized only after the peak T cell response. After two AZD1222 doses, spike-specific TCR breadth and depth were significantly higher than at day 0 and than in MenACWY recipients. CD4 TCRs associated with the vaccine covered the entire spike protein, and the dominant responses were in regions 160-218 and 743-854.

This chain joins TRBV6-2 or TRBV6-3 to TRBJ2-3; TRBD2 could be the D gene, as 6 bases match. The specimen was peripheral blood, collected on day 0 of MenACWY control vaccination. This TCR came from an adult in good health. The CDR3 reads CASSSGRGDTQYF. The DNA sequence is as follows: TGTGCCAGCAGTTCAGGGCGGGGAGATACGCAGTATTTT.